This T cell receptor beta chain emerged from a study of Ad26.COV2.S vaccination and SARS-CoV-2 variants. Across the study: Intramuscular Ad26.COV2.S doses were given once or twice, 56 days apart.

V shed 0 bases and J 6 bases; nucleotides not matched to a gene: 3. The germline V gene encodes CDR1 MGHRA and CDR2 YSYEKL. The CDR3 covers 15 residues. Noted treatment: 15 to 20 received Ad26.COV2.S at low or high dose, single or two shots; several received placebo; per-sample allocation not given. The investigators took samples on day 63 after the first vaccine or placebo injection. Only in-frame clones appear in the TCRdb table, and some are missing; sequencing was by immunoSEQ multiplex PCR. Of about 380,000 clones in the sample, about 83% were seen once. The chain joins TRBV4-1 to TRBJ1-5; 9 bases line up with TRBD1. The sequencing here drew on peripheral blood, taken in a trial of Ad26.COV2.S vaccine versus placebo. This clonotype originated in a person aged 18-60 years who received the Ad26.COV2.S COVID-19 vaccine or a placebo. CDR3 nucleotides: TGCGCCAGCAGCCAAGAGGGACAGGGCCGTCAGCCCCAGCATTTT. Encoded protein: CASSQEGQGRQPQHF.